The rows below give T cell receptor beta chains drawn from one sample of a study of blood T cell repertoires in COVID-19. The data were produced by immunoSEQ multiplex PCR, yet TCRdb's version contains in-frame clones alone and is incomplete. Counted here are about 400,000 clones, nearly 90% occurring once; the ten biggest clones make up more than 2%. Material for sequencing was PBMCs or T cells enriched from blood (not recorded which). Source of these receptors: a woman in her thirties or forties with acute COVID-19. CDR3s include the opening cysteine and the closing phenylalanine or tryptophan. A D gene is named only where the DNA matches it firmly. Some rows have no size entry. The others give once, few or many, or a class for an expanded clone.

clone size | J gene | V gene | D gene | CDR3 protein | CDR3 DNA
once | TRBJ1-1 | TRBV3-1/TRBV3-2 | - | CASSFGLREAEAFF | TGTGCCAGCAGCTTCGGCCTCCGGGAAGCCGAAGCTTTCTTT
few | TRBJ2-2 | TRBV6-2/TRBV6-3 | TRBD2 | CASSQRGGGPDTGELFF | TGTGCCAGCAGCCAGAGAGGCGGGGGGCCCGACACCGGGGAGCTGTTTTTT
- | TRBJ2-7 | TRBV15 | TRBD1 | CATSMNRGYEQYF | TGTGCCACCAGTATGAACAGGGGCTACGAGCAGTACTTC
- | TRBJ1-1 | TRBV6-4 | TRBD1 | CASRRDREGTEAFF | TGTGCCAGCAGGAGGGACAGGGAGGGCACTGAAGCTTTCTTT
few | TRBJ1-5 | TRBV7-9 | - | CASSFGENQPQHF | TGTGCCAGCAGCTTTGGGGAGAATCAGCCCCAGCATTTT
- | TRBJ2-7 | TRBV4-2 | - | CASSQDERRNYEQYF | TGTGCCAGCAGCCAAGATGAAAGGAGAAACTACGAGCAGTACTTC
- | TRBJ2-3 | TRBV11-2 | - | CASSLAESTDTQYF | TGTGCCAGCAGCTTGGCGGAGAGCACAGATACGCAGTATTTT
- | TRBJ1-1 | TRBV2 | - | CASTGLNTEAFF | TGTGCCAGCACAGGGCTAAACACTGAAGCTTTCTTT
- | TRBJ1-2 | TRBV6-5 | TRBD1 | CASGRTGGIGYTF | TGTGCCAGCGGGAGGACAGGGGGCATTGGCTACACCTTC
- | TRBJ1-3 | TRBV2 | - | CASRTDEVNTIYF | TGTGCCAGCCGGACTGACGAGGTGAACACCATATATTTT
- | TRBJ2-3 | TRBV2 | TRBD2 | CASNPLAGATSSTDTQYF | TGTGCCAGCAATCCCTTAGCGGGGGCAACCTCTAGCACAGATACGCAGTATTTT
- | TRBJ1-2 | TRBV2 | - | CASSGQLQGDYGYTF | TGTGCCAGCAGTGGCCAGCTACAGGGTGACTATGGCTACACCTTC
- | TRBJ1-6 | TRBV4-2 | TRBD1 | CASSQEPQGARYDSPLHF | TGTGCCAGCAGCCAAGAACCGCAGGGGGCGAGATATGATTCACCCCTCCACTTT
- | TRBJ2-6 | TRBV30 | TRBD1 | CAWSQGQRAAGANVLTF | TGTGCCTGGAGCCAGGGACAGAGAGCAGCTGGGGCCAACGTCCTGACTTTC
- | TRBJ2-7 | TRBV18 | - | CASSPPSPRSSYEQYF | TGTGCCAGCTCGCCCCCCTCCCCCAGAAGCTCCTACGAGCAGTACTTC
- | TRBJ2-6 | TRBV2 | TRBD1 | CASSPDRTGANVLTF | TGTGCCAGCAGCCCGGACAGGACTGGGGCCAACGTCCTGACTTTC
- | TRBJ1-2 | TRBV29-1 | TRBD1 | CSVPTGTGAMAGGYTF | TGCAGCGTCCCGACCGGGACAGGGGCTATGGCCGGCGGCTACACCTTC
- | TRBJ2-1 | TRBV9 | TRBD2 | CASSVSGGQYNEQFF | TGTGCCAGCAGCGTGAGCGGGGGCCAATACAATGAGCAGTTCTTC
- | TRBJ1-1 | TRBV19 | - | CASSIRRDTFMNTEAFF | TGTGCCAGTAGTATCCGCCGGGACACCTTTATGAACACTGAAGCTTTCTTT
- | TRBJ2-2 | TRBV4-1 | TRBD2 | CASSPGLASTGELFF | TGCGCCAGCAGCCCGGGACTAGCGAGCACCGGGGAGCTGTTTTTT
- | TRBJ1-2 | TRBV29-1 | - | CSVGHTSYGYTF | TGCAGCGTTGGACACACTTCCTATGGCTACACCTTC
once | TRBJ2-7 | TRBV27 | - | CASSSGGEQYF | TGTGCCAGCAGTTCCGGGGGCGAGCAGTACTTC
- | TRBJ1-5 | TRBV12-3/TRBV12-4 | - | CASSLSVNQPQHF | TGTGCCAGCAGTTTATCCGTCAATCAGCCCCAGCATTTT
once | TRBJ2-1 | TRBV5-5 | - | CASSLELAGKDEQFF | TGTGCCAGCAGCTTGGAACTGGCGGGAAAGGATGAGCAGTTCTTC
- | TRBJ2-1 | TRBV2 | - | CASSEDGVIYNEQFF | TGTGCCAGCAGTGAGGACGGGGTGATCTACAATGAGCAGTTCTTC
- | TRBJ1-1 | TRBV15 | - | CATSRGLGGNTEAFF | TGTGCCACCAGCAGAGGTCTGGGGGGGAACACTGAAGCTTTCTTT
- | TRBJ1-2 | TRBV6-5 | TRBD1 | CASSQGQGNGYTF | TGTGCCAGCAGCCAGGGACAGGGAAATGGCTACACCTTC
- | TRBJ1-2 | TRBV5-4 | TRBD1 | CASNTGGNGYTF | TGTGCCAGCAACACAGGGGGGAACGGCTACACCTTC
- | TRBJ2-3 | TRBV7-2 | TRBD2 | CASSFSGGAGTDTQYF | TGTGCCAGCAGCTTTAGCGGGGGGGCCGGCACAGATACGCAGTATTTT
- | TRBJ2-5 | TRBV19 | - | CASTTQGGTETQYF | TGTGCCAGTACCACACAGGGAGGGACGGAGACCCAGTACTTC
- | TRBJ1-2 | TRBV19 | TRBD1 | CASSRGQEPGLSGYTF | TGTGCCAGTAGTCGGGGACAGGAACCTGGATTGAGCGGCTACACCTTC
- | TRBJ1-1 | TRBV5-1 | - | CASSLQGYTEAFF | TGCGCCAGCAGCCTCCAGGGTTACACTGAAGCTTTCTTT
once | TRBJ1-2 | TRBV24-1 | - | CATSDWATPGYTF | TGTGCCACCAGTGATTGGGCGACGCCTGGCTACACCTTC
once | TRBJ2-4 | TRBV29-1 | TRBD2 | CSVEGLAGGIAKNIQYF | TGCAGCGTTGAAGGACTAGCGGGGGGCATAGCCAAAAACATTCAGTACTTC
- | TRBJ2-5 | TRBV6-5 | - | CASSSSGGRETQYF | TGTGCCAGCAGTTCCTCCGGCGGGCGGGAGACCCAGTACTTC
- | TRBJ1-1 | TRBV18 | - | CASSPQWGGTTEAFF | TGTGCCAGCTCACCACAATGGGGGGGGACCACTGAAGCTTTCTTT
few | TRBJ1-6 | TRBV30 | - | CAWSVRGPGRGGHNSPLHF | TGTGCCTGGAGTGTAAGGGGCCCGGGAAGGGGAGGTCATAATTCACCCCTCCACTTT
few | TRBJ1-6 | TRBV19 | - | CASREGSSYNSPLHF | TGTGCCAGTAGAGAAGGGAGCTCCTATAATTCACCCCTCCACTTT
- | TRBJ2-5 | TRBV7-6 | - | CASSPDWGGPQETQYF | TGTGCCAGCAGCCCCGATTGGGGGGGCCCCCAAGAGACCCAGTACTTC
- | TRBJ1-2 | TRBV7-9 | - | CASSGRTSNYGYTF | TGTGCCAGCAGCGGTAGAACTTCCAACTATGGCTACACCTTC
- | TRBJ2-5 | TRBV11-3 | - | CASSPTGRGETQYF | TGTGCCAGCAGCCCTACGGGTAGGGGTGAGACCCAGTACTTC
- | TRBJ1-1 | TRBV9 | - | CASSVARDSNTEAFF | TGTGCCAGCAGCGTAGCTAGAGACTCGAACACTGAAGCTTTCTTT
- | TRBJ1-1 | TRBV3-1/TRBV3-2 | - | CASRRTQDTEAFF | TGTGCCAGCAGGCGCACACAGGACACTGAAGCTTTCTTT
- | TRBJ1-6 | TRBV6-5 | - | CASSRDFDSPLHF | TGTGCCAGCAGCCGAGATTTCGATTCACCCCTCCACTTT
- | TRBJ2-5 | TRBV5-4 | - | CASSLVGRGEETQYF | TGTGCCAGCAGCTTGGTTGGCAGGGGGGAAGAGACCCAGTACTTC
- | TRBJ1-5 | TRBV6-5 | TRBD1 | CASSPNRGSNQPQHF | TGTGCCAGCAGCCCAAACAGGGGTAGCAATCAGCCCCAGCATTTT
- | TRBJ1-1 | TRBV11-2 | - | CASSPRQHTEAFF | TGTGCCAGCAGCCCCCGACAGCACACTGAAGCTTTCTTT
- | TRBJ2-3 | TRBV5-4 | TRBD2 | CASSRAGATDTQYF | TGTGCCAGCAGCAGAGCGGGGGCCACAGATACGCAGTATTTT
- | TRBJ2-3 | TRBV10-1 | TRBD1 | CASSETGQRTDTQYF | TGCGCCAGCAGTGAGACGGGACAGCGCACAGATACGCAGTATTTT
- | TRBJ1-6 | TRBV5-4 | - | CASSTGQKGYRSPLHF | TGTGCCAGCAGCACCGGACAGAAAGGATATCGTTCACCCCTCCACTTT
once | TRBJ1-2 | TRBV4-2 | - | CASSPRVGSMGYGYTF | TGTGCCAGCAGCCCGAGGGTCGGGTCGATGGGCTATGGCTACACCTTC
- | TRBJ2-5 | TRBV3-1/TRBV3-2 | TRBD2 | CASSRTSGGARETQYF | TGTGCCAGCAGCCGAACCTCCGGGGGGGCCCGAGAGACCCAGTACTTC
- | TRBJ1-4 | TRBV7-9 | - | CASSLGQVRREKLFF | TGTGCCAGCAGCTTAGGGCAGGTTCGGCGTGAAAAACTGTTTTTT
- | TRBJ2-2 | TRBV5-1 | - | CASSFLTGSPGELFF | TGCGCCAGCAGCTTTTTGACAGGAAGTCCCGGGGAGCTGTTTTTT
- | TRBJ2-6 | TRBV7-2 | - | CASTRGGANVLTF | TGTGCCAGTACGCGGGGTGGGGCCAACGTCCTGACTTTC
- | TRBJ2-7 | TRBV5-1 | TRBD1 | CASSFGDRKTYEQYF | TGCGCCAGCAGCTTTGGGGACAGGAAAACCTACGAGCAGTACTTC
- | TRBJ2-7 | TRBV7-9 | TRBD2 | CASSLASGGPSYEQYF | TGTGCCAGCAGCTTAGCTAGCGGGGGACCTTCCTACGAGCAGTACTTC
- | TRBJ1-2 | TRBV27 | - | CASSLRDTNYGYTF | TGTGCCAGCAGTCTCCGGGACACTAACTATGGCTACACCTTC
few | TRBJ1-6 | TRBV2 | - | CASSAEVQNSPLHF | TGTGCCAGCAGTGCAGAGGTTCAAAATTCACCCCTCCACTTT
- | TRBJ1-5 | TRBV6-5 | - | CASSLQWVGGQPQHF | TGTGCCAGCAGTTTACAATGGGTTGGCGGGCAGCCCCAGCATTTT